These 26 T cell receptor beta chains came from one sample sequenced in a study of T cells in Graves' hyperthyroidism and ophthalmopathy. TCR beta CDR3 sequences were amplified from RNA transcripts. HTBI primers were the set used in a first-round RT-PCR of the TCR CDR3. Each CDR3 protein gets one entry after TCRdb re-called the multiplex PCR reads with MiXCR. The data show hundreds of thousands of distinct CDR3 sequences, approximately 22% seen once. Sequencing used blood. The receptors were sampled from a woman in her seventies with Graves' ophthalmopathy.

This clonotype appeared many times. J is TRBJ1-1 and V is TRBV6-1; 7 bases align to TRBD1. Germline V CDR1 and CDR2: MNHNS, SASEGT. The CDR3 has 14 amino acids. V shed 8 bases and J 6 bases; nucleotides not matched to a gene: 12. The CDR3 DNA reads TGTGCCAGCCGTTTTGAGGGCAGGGGGGCTGAAGCTTTCTTT. Its protein is CASRFEGRGAEAFF.

This clonotype turned up a few times. The chain employs TRBV12-3 or TRBV12-4 and TRBJ1-5, with TRBD1 as a possible D gene (5 bases). The V gene lost 5 bases and the J gene lost 3 bases, with 11 bases spanning the gap. The CDR3 covers 14 residues. CDR3 sequence (DNA): TGTGCCAGCAGTCTGGGACTAATCAATCAGCCCCAGCATTTT. Translation gives CASSLGLINQPQHF.

The rearrangement joins TRBV9 to TRBJ1-1; no clear D. V shed 2 bases and J shed 1 base, with 9 bases lying between them. The CDR3 loop spans 14 amino acids. Germline loops: CDR1 SGDLS, CDR2 YYNGEE. The CDR3 region is CASSVWEKNTEAFF. DNA of the CDR3: TGTGCCAGCAGCGTTTGGGAGAAGAACACTGAAGCTTTCTTT.

This clonotype has ten or more counts. The chain recombines TRBV5-1 with TRBJ2-3; D remains ambiguous. CDR1 SGHRS and CDR2 YFSETQ come from the germline V gene. The length of the CDR3 is 14 residues. The germline V and J ends were trimmed by 4 bases and 0 bases, with 9 bases remaining between them. Written as DNA, the CDR3 is TGCGCCAGCAGCACATCTCGCAGCACAGATACGCAGTATTTT. It is translated as CASSTSRSTDTQYF. Full variable domain (outside the CDR3, taken from reference TRBV5-1 and TRBJ2-3): KAGVTQTPRYLIKTRGQQVTLSCSPISGHRSVSWYQQTPGQGLQFLFEYFSETQRNKGNFPGRFSGRQFSNSRSEMNVSTLELGDSALYLCASSTSRSTDTQYFGPGTRLTVL.

This chain joins TRBV19 and TRBJ2-3; D is perhaps TRBD1 (6 bases). Germline lookup yields CDR1 LNHDA and CDR2 SQIVND (reference sequence). The CDR3 is 15 residues long. V lost 6 bases and J 0 bases, leaving 13 bases between the germline ends. In DNA form, the CDR3 reads TGTGCCAGTAGGACCGGGACAACTAGCACAGATACGCAGTATTTT. It translates to CASRTGTTSTDTQYF.

CDR3 region: CASRPLAVTGELFF. The CDR3 nucleotides read TGTGCCAGCAGACCACTAGCGGTGACCGGGGAGCTGTTTTTT. This chain uses TRBV6-1 with TRBJ2-2; 8 bases agree with TRBD2. J lost 5 bases, V lost 6 bases, and 5 bases had no gene match. CDR3 length: 14 residues. Germline assignment: CDR1 MNHNS and CDR2 SASEGT.

This sequence joins TRBV27 and TRBJ2-1; D unresolved. The CDR3 has 16 amino acids. The V end lost 0 bases, the J end lost 0 bases, and 9 bases lay between the germline ends. Germline lookup yields CDR1 MNHEY and CDR2 SMNVEV (reference sequence). In DNA, the CDR3 is TGTGCCAGCAGTTTATCGATAGCTAACTCCTACAATGAGCAGTTCTTC. Protein product: CASSLSIANSYNEQFF.

This chain uses TRBV10-3 with TRBJ2-3; tentative D call: TRBD2 (5 bases). Trimming stripped 4 bases from V and 4 bases from J, with 12 bases between. CDR1 is ENHRY, CDR2 SYGVKD, per germline. The CDR3 length is 14 residues. CDR3 in amino acids: CAISGGVVADTQYF. In DNA, the CDR3 is TGTGCCATCAGTGGGGGAGTGGTGGCAGATACGCAGTATTTT.

The chain combines TRBV12-3 or TRBV12-4 with TRBJ2-1; 7 nucleotides align to TRBD2. Germline trimming cut 1 base from V and 7 bases from J; bases unmatched to any gene: 7. CDR3 size: 15 residues. The chain's CDR3 is CASSLEAGAGNEQFF. CDR3 nucleotide sequence: TGTGCCAGCAGTTTAGAGGCGGGAGCGGGAAATGAGCAGTTCTTC.

This clonotype was seen more than once but under ten times. The chain recombines TRBV7-2 with TRBJ2-7, with 8 bases lining up with TRBD2. V lost 11 bases and J lost 1; bases outside the gene matches: 10. The length of the CDR3 is 14 residues. Germline V lookup: CDR1 SGHTA, CDR2 FQGNSA. CDR3 coding DNA: TGTGCCTCCAAACAAGGCGGGAGGTCCTACGAGCAGTACTTC. Protein sequence: CASKQGGRSYEQYF.

The CDR3 loop is CASSLVANYGYTF. CDR3 DNA sequence: TGTGCCAGCAGCTTAGTGGCCAACTATGGCTACACCTTC. The chain couples TRBV7-9 to TRBJ1-2, with D unclear. V dropped 1 base and J dropped 2 bases, with 5 bases sitting between them. Germline V CDR1 and CDR2: SEHNR, FQNEAQ (reference sequence). The CDR3 is 13 amino acids.

This clonotype was counted between two and nine times. V gene TRBV27 combines with J gene TRBJ1-1, with TRBD1 identical over 7 bases. CDR1 and CDR2 from the germline V gene are MNHEY and SMNVEV (reference sequence). The CDR3 loop spans 14 amino acids. Trimming at V came to 5 bases and at J to 6 bases, leaving 9 bases not matched to a gene. In DNA, the CDR3 is TGTGCCAGCAGTCGGGGACAGCCATCGGCTGAAGCTTTCTTT. Amino acid sequence: CASSRGQPSAEAFF.

This clonotype occurred a few times. This sequence joins TRBV7-9 and TRBJ1-6; D possibly corresponds to TRBD1 (5 bases). Germline lookup yields CDR1 SEHNR and CDR2 FQNEAQ (reference sequence). CDR3 length: 15 amino acids. V lost 1 base to trimming and J lost 5 bases, with 9 bases between them. DNA for the CDR3: TGTGCCAGCAGCTTAGTCCAGGGAAATAATTCACCCCTCCACTTT. Translating it yields CASSLVQGNNSPLHF.

This clonotype was counted ten times or more. This rearrangement joins TRBV28 to TRBJ2-1; 16 nucleotides match TRBD2. V lost 5 bases, J lost 8 bases, and 15 bases stayed unmatched. This CDR3 region has 19 residues. Looked up from germline, CDR1 is MDHEN and CDR2 is SYDVKM. This CDR3 is CASSPRSGTSGGEAYEQFF. The CDR3 DNA reads as TGTGCCAGCAGTCCCCGATCCGGGACTAGCGGGGGGGAGGCCTATGAGCAGTTCTTC.

This clonotype was detected ten times or more. The gene calls are TRBV18 and TRBJ1-5; 10 bases align to TRBD1. The germline CDR1 and CDR2 sequences are KGHSH and LQKENI. CDR3 length: 14 residues. The J segment lost 6 bases and the V segment lost 6 bases, leaving 5 bases of the junction unmatched. This chain's CDR3 is CASSAGQGLQPQHF. CDR3 DNA sequence: TGTGCCAGCTCGGCGGGACAGGGGCTTCAGCCCCAGCATTTT.

This clonotype has at least ten counts. V and J are TRBV12-3 or TRBV12-4 and TRBJ1-5; D is uncertain. V gave up 5 bases and J gave up 0 bases, with 11 bases separating them. The CDR3 extends over 15 amino acids. CDR3: CASSDGGNSNQPQHF. The CDR3 bases are TGTGCCAGCAGTGACGGAGGCAATAGCAATCAGCCCCAGCATTTT.

This clonotype appeared a few times. This chain links TRBV5-1 with TRBJ2-1; 16 bases are a match to TRBD2. Unmatched junction bases numbered 9, after V lost 3 bases and J lost 9 bases. The CDR3 runs 17 residues. The germline V gene has CDR1 SGHRS and CDR2 YFSETQ. The CDR3 protein is CASSYSGLAGGPIEQFF. The CDR3 nucleotides are TGCGCCAGCAGCTACTCGGGACTAGCGGGAGGGCCAATTGAGCAGTTCTTC.

CDR3 bases: TGCGCCAGCAGCCTAACTGACCCAGGGGGGAGTACCGGGGAGCTGTTTTTT. Protein sequence: CASSLTDPGGSTGELFF. This rearrangement joins TRBV5-1 to TRBJ2-2; D possibly corresponds to TRBD1 (7 bases). The germline V gene has CDR1 SGHRS and CDR2 YFSETQ. CDR3 length equals 17 residues. Trimming took off 4 bases at V and 5 bases at J, with 21 bases between the two ends.

This clonotype was counted only a few times. CDR3 in amino acids: CASSEGPVYNQPQHF. The DNA for the CDR3 is TGTGCCAGCAGTGAAGGTCCAGTCTACAATCAGCCCCAGCATTTT. V and J are TRBV6-1 and TRBJ1-5; D remains ambiguous. V was cut by 1 base and J by 3 bases, with 10 bases left in between. This CDR3 has 15 amino acids. Germline values: CDR1 MNHNS, CDR2 SASEGT.

This clonotype has a handful of counts. This chain joins TRBV15 and TRBJ2-7; 10 nucleotides match TRBD2. CDR1 is LNHNV and CDR2 is YYDKDF in the germline V gene (reference sequence). V lost 0 bases to trimming and J lost 4 bases; unmatched junction nucleotides: 6. The CDR3 spans 16 residues. The CDR3 loop is CATSRDPSGSQYEQYF. The CDR3, as DNA: TGTGCCACCAGCAGAGACCCTAGCGGGAGTCAGTACGAGCAGTACTTC.

This rearrangement joins TRBV4-1 to TRBJ1-2, with 10 positions matching TRBD1. V lost 5 bases, J lost 7 bases, and 7 bases stayed unmatched. In germline, CDR1 is MGHRA, CDR2 YSYEKL. The CDR3 spans 14 residues. CDR3 in amino acids: CASSAQGQGGGYTF. The DNA for the CDR3 is TGCGCCAGCAGCGCACAAGGACAGGGGGGTGGCTACACCTTC.

This clonotype was counted ten times or more. The chain joins TRBV6-2 or TRBV6-3 to TRBJ2-1; 7 nucleotides line up with TRBD2. V lost 6 bases and J lost 9; bases outside the gene matches: 11. The CDR3 has 14 residues. In germline, CDR1 is MNHEY, CDR2 SVGEGT. The CDR3 nucleotides read TGTGCCAGCAGCAGAGGGGACTATGCCCGTGAGCAGTTCTTC. Its protein is CASSRGDYAREQFF.

This clonotype has more than one count but fewer than ten. The chain employs TRBV28 and TRBJ1-2; D perhaps matches TRBD1 (6 bases). Germline V gene data show CDR1 as MDHEN and CDR2 as SYDVKM. CDR3 size: 15 residues. V was cut by 6 bases and J by 5 bases, with 19 bases left in between. CDR3 nucleotide sequence: TGTGCCAGCAGGGTCTGGGGGCGCGGGGAATATGGCTACACCTTC. Its protein is CASRVWGRGEYGYTF.

This chain joins TRBV6-7 and TRBJ2-1, with 11 bases fitting TRBD2. TRBV6-7 is annotated as an ORF whose role is uncertain. Losses at the gene ends were 0 bases for V and 10 bases for J; bases not matched to a gene: 23. The CDR3 spans 21 residues. The CDR3 DNA sequence: TGTGCCAGCAGTTACTCGACCGAGTACCGTCGATATAGCGGGAGGGTGGGGGAGCAGTTCTTC. Translating it yields CASSYSTEYRRYSGRVGEQFF.

This clonotype showed up just a few times. This chain joins TRBV28 and TRBJ1-5; the D gene is possibly TRBD1 (5 bases). Germline V gene lookup returns CDR1 MDHEN and CDR2 SYDVKM. Trimming shortened V by 9 bases and J by 6 bases, and 12 bases separated the two germline ends. CDR3 size: 12 residues. The CDR3 DNA reads as TGTGCCAGTCGCGGGGGGATTCAGCCCCAGCATTTT. This encodes CASRGGIQPQHF.

J is TRBJ2-5 and V is TRBV20-1; 8 nucleotides match TRBD2. V trimming: 0 bases; J trimming: 2 bases; junction bases outside the gene matches: 2. Germline V CDR1 and CDR2: DFQATT, SNEGSKA (reference sequence). CDR3 length: 14 amino acids. CDR3: CSARDRGGQETQYF. The CDR3 DNA follows: TGCAGTGCTAGAGATCGGGGGGGACAAGAGACCCAGTACTTC.